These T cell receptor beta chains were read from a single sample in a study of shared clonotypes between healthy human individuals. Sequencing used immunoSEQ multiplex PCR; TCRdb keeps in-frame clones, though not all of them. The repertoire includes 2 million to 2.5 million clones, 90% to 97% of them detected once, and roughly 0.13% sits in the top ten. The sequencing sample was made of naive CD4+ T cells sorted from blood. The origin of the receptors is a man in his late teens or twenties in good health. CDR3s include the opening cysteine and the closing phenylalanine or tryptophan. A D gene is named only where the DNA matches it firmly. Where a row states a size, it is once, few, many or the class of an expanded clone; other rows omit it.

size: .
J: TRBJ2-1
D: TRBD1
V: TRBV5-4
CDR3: CASSGGGTGVYNEQFF
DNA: TGTGCCAGCAGCGGCGGCGGGACAGGGGTTTACAATGAGCAGTTCTTC

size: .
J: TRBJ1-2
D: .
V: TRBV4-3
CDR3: CASSQEGAENYGYTF
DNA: TGCGCCAGCAGCCAAGAGGGGGCTGAAAACTATGGCTACACCTTC

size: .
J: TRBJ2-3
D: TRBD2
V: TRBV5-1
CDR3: CASSPSPGGAGAGDTQYF
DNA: TGCGCCAGCAGCCCCTCTCCCGGGGGAGCGGGGGCGGGAGATACGCAGTATTTT

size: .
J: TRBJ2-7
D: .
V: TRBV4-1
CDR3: CASSQDLRAYEQYF
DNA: TGCGCCAGCAGCCAAGATCTACGGGCCTACGAGCAGTACTTC

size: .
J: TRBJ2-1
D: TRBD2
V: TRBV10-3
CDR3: CAISPGLAGSEQFF
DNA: TGTGCCATCAGCCCCGGACTAGCGGGGAGTGAGCAGTTCTTC

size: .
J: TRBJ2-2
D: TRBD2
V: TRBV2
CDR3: CATSRLAETGELFF
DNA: TGTGCCACCTCCAGGCTAGCGGAAACCGGGGAGCTGTTTTTT

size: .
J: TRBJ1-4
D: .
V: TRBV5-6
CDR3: CASSQKSKTTNEKLFF
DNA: TGTGCCAGCAGCCAAAAGTCGAAAACAACTAATGAAAAACTGTTTTTT

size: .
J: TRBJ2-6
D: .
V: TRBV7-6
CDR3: CASSLVSSGANVLTF
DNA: TGTGCCAGCAGCTTAGTCAGTTCTGGGGCCAACGTCCTGACTTTC

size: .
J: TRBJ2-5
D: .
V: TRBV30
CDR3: CAWGRLGSQYF
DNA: TGTGCCTGGGGACGGCTAGGTTCCCAGTACTTC

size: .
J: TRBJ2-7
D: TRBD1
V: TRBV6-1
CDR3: CASSDRGTGPIEQYF
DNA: TGTGCCAGCAGTGACCGAGGGACAGGGCCCATCGAGCAGTACTTC

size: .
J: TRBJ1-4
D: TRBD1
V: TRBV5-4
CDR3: CASSPGTGLMEKLFF
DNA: TGTGCCAGCAGCCCAGGGACAGGGTTGATGGAAAAACTGTTTTTT

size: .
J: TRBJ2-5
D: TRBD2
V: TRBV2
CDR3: CASSDRTSQETQYF
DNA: TGTGCCAGCAGTGATAGGACTAGTCAGGAGACCCAGTACTTC

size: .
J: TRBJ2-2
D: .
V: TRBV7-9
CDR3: CASSLVSRNTGELFF
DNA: TGTGCCAGCAGCTTAGTATCGAGAAACACCGGGGAGCTGTTTTTT

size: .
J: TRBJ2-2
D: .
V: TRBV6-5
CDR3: CASRPMYTGELFF
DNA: TGTGCCAGCAGGCCAATGTACACCGGGGAGCTGTTTTTT

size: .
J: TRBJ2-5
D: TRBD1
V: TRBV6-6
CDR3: CASRRDRDQETQYF
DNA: TGTGCCAGCAGACGCGACAGGGACCAAGAGACCCAGTACTTC

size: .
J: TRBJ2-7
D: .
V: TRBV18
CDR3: CASSPAGTYEQYF
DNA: TGTGCCAGCTCACCAGCAGGGACCTACGAGCAGTACTTC

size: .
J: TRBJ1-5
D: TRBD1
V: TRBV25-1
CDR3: CASSEWGDRGDQPQHF
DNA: TGTGCCAGCAGTGAATGGGGGGACAGAGGGGATCAGCCCCAGCATTTT

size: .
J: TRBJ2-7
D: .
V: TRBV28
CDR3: CASSVTYEQYF
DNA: TGTGCCAGCAGTGTTACCTACGAGCAGTACTTC

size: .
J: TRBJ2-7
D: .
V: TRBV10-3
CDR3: CAISGDPYEQYF
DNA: TGTGCCATCAGTGGGGACCCTTACGAGCAGTACTTC

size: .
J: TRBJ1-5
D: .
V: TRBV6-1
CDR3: CASIPGPSNQPQHF
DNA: TGTGCCAGCATACCCGGACCTAGCAATCAGCCCCAGCATTTT

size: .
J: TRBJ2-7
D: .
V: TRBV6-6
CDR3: CASSSPTGARGEQYF
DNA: TGTGCCAGCAGTTCGCCGACAGGAGCCAGGGGAGAGCAGTACTTC

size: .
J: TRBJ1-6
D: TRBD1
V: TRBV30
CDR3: CAWSGQPNSPLHF
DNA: TGTGCCTGGTCGGGACAGCCAAATTCACCCCTCCACTTT

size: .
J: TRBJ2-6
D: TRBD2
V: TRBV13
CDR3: CASSLRTSGSSGANVLTF
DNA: TGTGCCAGCAGCCTCAGGACTAGCGGGAGTTCTGGGGCCAACGTCCTGACTTTC

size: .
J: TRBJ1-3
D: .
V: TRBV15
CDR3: CATSRDRGSGNTIYF
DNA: TGTGCCACCAGCAGAGATCGGGGGAGCGGAAACACCATATATTTT

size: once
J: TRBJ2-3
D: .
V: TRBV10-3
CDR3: CAISLSVGTQYF
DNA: TGTGCCATCAGCCTTAGCGTTGGTACGCAGTATTTT

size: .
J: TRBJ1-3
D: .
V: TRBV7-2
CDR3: CASSLGRNTIYF
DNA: TGTGCCAGCAGCTTGGGCCGAAACACCATATATTTT

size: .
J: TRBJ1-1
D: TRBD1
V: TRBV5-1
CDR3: CASSPLGTAMNTEAFF
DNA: TGCGCCAGCAGCCCCCTGGGGACAGCCATGAACACTGAAGCTTTCTTT

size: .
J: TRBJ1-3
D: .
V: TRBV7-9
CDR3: CASSRLGSGNTIYF
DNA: TGTGCCAGCAGCCGTCTGGGATCTGGAAACACCATATATTTT

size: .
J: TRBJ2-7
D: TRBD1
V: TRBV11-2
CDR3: CASSFMRGTGGAYEQYF
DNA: TGTGCCAGCAGCTTTATGAGAGGGACAGGGGGCGCGTACGAGCAGTACTTC

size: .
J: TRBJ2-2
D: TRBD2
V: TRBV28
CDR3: CAANSGGAVTGELFF
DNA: TGTGCCGCCAATAGCGGGGGGGCGGTCACCGGGGAGCTGTTTTTT

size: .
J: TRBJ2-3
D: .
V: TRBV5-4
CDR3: CASSLPLRGIWYF
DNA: TGTGCCAGCAGCTTGCCCCTACGGGGAATTTGGTATTTT

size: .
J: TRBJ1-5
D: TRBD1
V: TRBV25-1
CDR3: CASSATGNQPQHF
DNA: TGTGCCAGCAGTGCGACAGGGAATCAGCCCCAGCATTTT

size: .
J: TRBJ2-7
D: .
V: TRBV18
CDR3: CASSPGTNSYEQYF
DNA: TGTGCCAGCTCACCTGGGACCAATTCCTACGAGCAGTACTTC